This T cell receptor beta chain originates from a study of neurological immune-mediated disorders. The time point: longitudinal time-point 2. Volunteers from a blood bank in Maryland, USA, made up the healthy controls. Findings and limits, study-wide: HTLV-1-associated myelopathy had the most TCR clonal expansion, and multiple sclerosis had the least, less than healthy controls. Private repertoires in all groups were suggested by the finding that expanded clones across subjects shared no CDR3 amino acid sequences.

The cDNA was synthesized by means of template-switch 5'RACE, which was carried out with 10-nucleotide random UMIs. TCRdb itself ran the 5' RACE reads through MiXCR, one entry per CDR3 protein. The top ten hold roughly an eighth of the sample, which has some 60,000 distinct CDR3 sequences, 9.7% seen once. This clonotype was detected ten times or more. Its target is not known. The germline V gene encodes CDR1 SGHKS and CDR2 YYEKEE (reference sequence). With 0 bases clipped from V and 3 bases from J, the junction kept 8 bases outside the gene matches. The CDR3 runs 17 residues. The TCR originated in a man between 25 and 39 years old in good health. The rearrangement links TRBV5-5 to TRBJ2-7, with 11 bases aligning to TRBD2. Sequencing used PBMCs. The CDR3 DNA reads TGTGCCAGCAGCTTGGGTCCTAGCGGGAGGTATGGCTACGAGCAGTACTTC. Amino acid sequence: CASSLGPSGRYGYEQYF.